Here is one T cell receptor (beta chain) with its context. The method was immunoSEQ multiplex PCR; TCRdb's version includes in-frame clones alone and lacks a portion of them. Among about 44,000 clones listed, around 96% were seen once. The data were taken from a study of T cell changes during pregnancy in multiple sclerosis. The CDR3 extends over 14 amino acids. From germline, CDR1 is MNHEY and CDR2 SVGAGI. Between the trimmed V and J ends, which lost 6 bases and 5 bases, there was a span of 17 bases. The clonotype originates from a female donor with multiple sclerosis, enrolled in a pregnancy study. The material was peripheral blood, obtained in the second trimester of pregnancy. The chain is built from TRBV6-5 and TRBJ2-7; D is ambiguous. CDR3 loop: CASSRSPPGHEQYF. CDR3 DNA: TGTGCCAGCAGCCGATCGCCCCCTGGGCACGAGCAGTACTTC.